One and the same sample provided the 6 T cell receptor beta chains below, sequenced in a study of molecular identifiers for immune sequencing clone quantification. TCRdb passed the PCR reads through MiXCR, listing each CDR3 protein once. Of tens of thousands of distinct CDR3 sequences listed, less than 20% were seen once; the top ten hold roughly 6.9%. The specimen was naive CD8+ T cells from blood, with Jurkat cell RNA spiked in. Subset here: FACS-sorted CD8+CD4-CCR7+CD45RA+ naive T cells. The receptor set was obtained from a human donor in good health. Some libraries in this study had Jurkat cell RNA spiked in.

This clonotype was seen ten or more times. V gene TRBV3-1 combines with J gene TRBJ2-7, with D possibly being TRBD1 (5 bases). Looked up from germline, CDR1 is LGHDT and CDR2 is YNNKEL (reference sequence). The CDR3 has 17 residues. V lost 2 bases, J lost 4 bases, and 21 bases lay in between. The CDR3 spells CASSQRQGPYPAYEQYF. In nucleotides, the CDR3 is TGTGCCAGCAGCCAACGGCAGGGTCCTTACCCCGCTTACGAGCAGTACTTC.

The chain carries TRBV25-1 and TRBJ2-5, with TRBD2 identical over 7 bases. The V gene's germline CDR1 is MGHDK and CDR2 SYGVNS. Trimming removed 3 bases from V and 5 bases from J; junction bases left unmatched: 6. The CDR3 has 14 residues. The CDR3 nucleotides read TGTGCCAGCAGTGACACCAGGGAGGGGGAGACCCAGTACTTC. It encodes CASSDTREGETQYF. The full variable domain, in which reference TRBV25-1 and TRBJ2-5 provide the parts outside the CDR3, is EADIYQTPRYLVIGTGKKITLECSQTMGHDKMYWYQQDPGMELHLIHYSYGVNSTEKGDLSSESTVSRIRTEHFPLTLESARPSHTSQYLCASSDTREGETQYFGPGTRLLVL.

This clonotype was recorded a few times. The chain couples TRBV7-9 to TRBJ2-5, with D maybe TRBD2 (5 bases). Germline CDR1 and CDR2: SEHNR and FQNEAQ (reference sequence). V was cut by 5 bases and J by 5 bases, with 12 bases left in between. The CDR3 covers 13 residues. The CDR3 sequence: CASSTGVYETQYF. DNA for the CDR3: TGTGCCAGCAGCACCGGGGTATATGAGACCCAGTACTTC.

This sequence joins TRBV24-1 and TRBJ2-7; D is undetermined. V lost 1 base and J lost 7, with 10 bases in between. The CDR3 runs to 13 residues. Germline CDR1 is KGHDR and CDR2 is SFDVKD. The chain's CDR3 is CATSDFSREEQYF. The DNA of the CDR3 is TGTGCCACCAGTGATTTCTCTCGAGAGGAGCAGTACTTC.

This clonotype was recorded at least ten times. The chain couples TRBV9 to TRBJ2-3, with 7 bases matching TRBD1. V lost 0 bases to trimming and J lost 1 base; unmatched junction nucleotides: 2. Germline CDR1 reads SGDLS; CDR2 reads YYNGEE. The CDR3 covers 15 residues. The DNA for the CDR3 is TGTGCCAGCAGCGTAGACAGGGGTGGCACAGATACGCAGTATTTT. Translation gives CASSVDRGGTDTQYF.

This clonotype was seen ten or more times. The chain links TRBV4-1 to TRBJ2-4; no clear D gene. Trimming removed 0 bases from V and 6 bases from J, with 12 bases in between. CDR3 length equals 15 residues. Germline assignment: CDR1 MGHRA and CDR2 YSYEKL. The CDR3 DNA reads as TGCGCCAGCAGCCAAGAAATTGGCCAGCCAAACATTCAGTACTTC. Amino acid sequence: CASSQEIGQPNIQYF.